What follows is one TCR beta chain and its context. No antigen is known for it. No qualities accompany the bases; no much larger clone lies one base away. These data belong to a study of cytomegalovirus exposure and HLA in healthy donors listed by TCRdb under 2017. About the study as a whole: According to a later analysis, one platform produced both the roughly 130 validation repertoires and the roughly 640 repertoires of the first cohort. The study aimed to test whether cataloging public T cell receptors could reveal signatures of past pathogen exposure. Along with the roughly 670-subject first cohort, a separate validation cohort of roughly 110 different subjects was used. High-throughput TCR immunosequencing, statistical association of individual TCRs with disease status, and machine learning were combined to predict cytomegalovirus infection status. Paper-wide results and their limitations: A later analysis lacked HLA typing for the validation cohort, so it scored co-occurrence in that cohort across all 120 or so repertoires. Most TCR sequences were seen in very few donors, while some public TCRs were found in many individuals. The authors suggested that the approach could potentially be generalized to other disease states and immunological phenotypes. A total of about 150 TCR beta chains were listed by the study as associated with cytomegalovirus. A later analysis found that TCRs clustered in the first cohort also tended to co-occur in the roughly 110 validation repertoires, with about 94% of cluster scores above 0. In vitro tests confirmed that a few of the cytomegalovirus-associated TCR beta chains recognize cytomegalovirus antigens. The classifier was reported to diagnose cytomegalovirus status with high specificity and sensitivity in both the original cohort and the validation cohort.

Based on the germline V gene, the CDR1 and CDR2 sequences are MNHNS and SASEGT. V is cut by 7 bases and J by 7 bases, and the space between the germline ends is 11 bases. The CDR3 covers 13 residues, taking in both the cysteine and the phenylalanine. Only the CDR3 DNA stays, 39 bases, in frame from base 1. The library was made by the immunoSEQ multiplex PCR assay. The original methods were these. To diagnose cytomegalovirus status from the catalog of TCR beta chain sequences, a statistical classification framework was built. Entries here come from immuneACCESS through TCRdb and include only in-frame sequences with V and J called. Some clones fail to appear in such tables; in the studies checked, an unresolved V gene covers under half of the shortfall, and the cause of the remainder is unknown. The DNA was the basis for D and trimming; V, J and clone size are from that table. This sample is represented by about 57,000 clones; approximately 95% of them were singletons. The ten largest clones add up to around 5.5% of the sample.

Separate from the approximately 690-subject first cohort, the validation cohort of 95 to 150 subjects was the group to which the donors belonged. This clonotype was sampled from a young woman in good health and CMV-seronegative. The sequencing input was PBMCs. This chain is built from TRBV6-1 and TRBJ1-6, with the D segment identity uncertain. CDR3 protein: CASTSDPNSPLHF. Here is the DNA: TGTGCCAGCACTTCAGATCCGAATTCACCCCTCCACTTT.